The 20 T cell receptor beta chains below were found in one sample sequenced in a study of shared clonotypes between healthy human individuals (dated by TCRdb to 2018 to 2021). The library came from the immunoSEQ multiplex PCR assay. TCRdb obtained this table from immuneACCESS and retained in-frame rearrangements with V and J assigned. These tables miss some clones; where compared with another copy, unresolved V genes account for less than half of the shortfall, and the remainder is unexplained. Recorded for this sample are some 360,000 clones; 73% of them occurred a single time. The ten largest account for about 10% of the sample. The sequencing input was memory CD4+ T cells sorted from blood. The cell subset or site label, as the study defines it: CD45RA-negative fraction. These receptors originate from a man aged 30-40 years in good health.

This rearrangement joins TRBV11-2 to TRBJ1-2, with TRBD1 as a possible D gene (5 bases). The V gene lost 1 base and the J gene lost 8 bases, with 11 bases spanning the gap. This CDR3 region has 13 residues. Looked up from germline, CDR1 is SGHAT and CDR2 is FQNNGV. The CDR3 sequence: CASSLGMGRGYTF. The CDR3, as DNA: TGTGCCAGCAGCTTAGGGATGGGGCGCGGCTACACCTTC.

V and J are TRBV19 and TRBJ1-2; tentative D call: TRBD1 (5 bases). CDR1 and CDR2 from the germline V gene are LNHDA and SQIVND (reference sequence). The CDR3 is 14 residues long. Trimming took off 4 bases at V and 0 bases at J, with 9 bases between the two ends. CDR3 coding DNA: TGTGCCAGTAGTAGTCAGGGACCTAACTATGGCTACACCTTC. This codes for CASSSQGPNYGYTF.

The chain employs TRBV28 and TRBJ1-4; TRBD1 might be the D (6 bases). CDR1 is MDHEN and CDR2 is SYDVKM in the germline V gene. V was trimmed by 5 bases and J by 13 bases, leaving 14 bases between them. The CDR3 is 12 residues long. The CDR3 region is CASSPQSGVLFF. CDR3 bases: TGTGCCAGCAGTCCTCAATCAGGGGTACTGTTTTTT.

For this clone: A read error is possible here, since a much larger clone lies one base away. V gene TRBV6-1 combines with J gene TRBJ2-5; D not resolved. Germline assignment: CDR1 MNHNS and CDR2 SASEGT. CDR3 length equals 11 residues. The V and J ends lost 3 bases and 5 bases respectively, with 4 bases between them. The CDR3 bases are TGTGCCAGCAGTGACCCGGAGACCCAGTACTTC. Translation gives CASSDPETQYF.

This clone was seen a single time. The V gene is TRBV2, the J gene TRBJ2-1, with 8 bases fitting TRBD2. Germline V gene sequence: CDR1 SNHLY, CDR2 FYNNEI. The CDR3 spans 16 residues. J lost 2 bases, V lost 6 bases, and 9 bases had no gene match. CDR3 in amino acids: CASRTPLAGPYNEQFF. The CDR3 DNA reads as TGTGCCAGCAGAACCCCTCTAGCGGGTCCCTACAATGAGCAGTTCTTC.

The CDR3, as DNA: TGTGCCAGCAGTGAGGGGGGACAGCAGGACGGCTACACCTTC. This sequence encodes CASSEGGQQDGYTF. This chain links TRBV28 with TRBJ1-2, with TRBD1 matching 7 bases. The CDR3 spans 14 residues. The V gene end was trimmed by 5 bases and the J gene end by 8 bases; junction bases not matched to a gene: 11. Germline V gene sequence: CDR1 MDHEN, CDR2 SYDVKM.

A few counts support this clone. V and J are TRBV7-9 and TRBJ2-7, with D unresolved. The V end was cut by 1 base, the J end by 7 bases, with 8 bases between. Germline V gene data show CDR1 as SEHNR and CDR2 as FQNEAQ (reference sequence). The CDR3 is 12 residues long. The CDR3 spells CASSLVEREQYF. CDR3 bases: TGTGCCAGCAGCTTAGTAGAAAGGGAGCAGTACTTC.

This chain connects TRBV5-1 to TRBJ1-1; maybe TRBD1 (6 bases). This CDR3 has 16 residues. Germline-derived CDR1 and CDR2 are SGHRS and YFSETQ. V gave up 0 bases and J gave up 2 bases, with 14 bases separating them. The CDR3 protein is CASSLGAGVGNTEAFF. DNA of the CDR3: TGCGCCAGCAGCTTGGGTGCAGGGGTTGGAAACACTGAAGCTTTCTTT.

This clone was counted only a few times. The chain employs TRBV5-6 and TRBJ1-3; D possibly corresponds to TRBD1 (5 bases). Germline lookup yields CDR1 SGHDT and CDR2 YYEEEE. The CDR3 totals 15 residues. V dropped 0 bases and J dropped 7 bases, with 14 bases sitting between them. For the CDR3, the DNA is TGTGCCAGCAGCTTGGTGCTTGGAAAGGGGAACACCATATATTTT. Translating gives CASSLVLGKGNTIYF.

This rearrangement joins TRBV18 to TRBJ2-5, with 7 bases identical to TRBD1. CDR3 length: 16 residues. Germline CDR1 is KGHSH and CDR2 is LQKENI. The J segment lost 4 bases and the V segment lost 2 bases, leaving 10 bases of the junction unmatched. The CDR3 nucleotides are TGTGCCAGCTCACCAAACAGACAGGGCTGGGGAGAGACCCAGTACTTC. As protein: CASSPNRQGWGETQYF. Filled out from reference TRBV18 and TRBJ2-5, the complete variable domain reads NAGVMQNPRHLVRRRGQEARLRCSPMKGHSHVYWYRQLPEEGLKFMVYLQKENIIDESGMPKERFSAEFPKEGPSILRIQQVVRGDSAAYFCASSPNRQGWGETQYFGPGTRLLVL.

This clone was found once. V gene TRBV9 combines with J gene TRBJ2-5; D ambiguous. V was shortened by 0 bases and J by 5 bases, with 2 bases between the two germline ends. Germline V lookup: CDR1 SGDLS, CDR2 YYNGEE. The CDR3 consists of 11 residues. In DNA form, the CDR3 reads TGTGCCAGCAGCGTAGACGAGACCCAGTACTTC. Protein sequence: CASSVDETQYF.

The genes are TRBV7-7 and TRBJ1-4, with a tentative D call TRBD1 (5 bases). The CDR3 has 14 amino acids. V was cut by 5 bases and J by 1 base, with 8 bases left in between. The germline V gene has CDR1 SSHAT and CDR2 FNYEAQ (reference sequence). The CDR3 reads CASSMGGTNEKLFF. CDR3 coding DNA: TGTGCCAGCAGCATGGGGGGAACTAATGAAAAACTGTTTTTT.

This clone has more than one count but fewer than ten. This chain links TRBV15 with TRBJ2-3, with D unclear. Germline-derived CDR1 and CDR2 are LNHNV and YYDKDF (reference sequence). V was cut by 5 bases and J by 1 base, with 7 bases left in between. This CDR3 has 13 amino acids. The CDR3 DNA follows: TGTGCCACCAGCCAAGGAGGCACAGATACGCAGTATTTT. Translation gives CATSQGGTDTQYF.

The chain recombines TRBV20-1 with TRBJ1-1; 9 bases agree with TRBD1. V was clipped by 6 bases and J by 7 bases; unmatched bases: 3. Per germline, CDR1 DFQATT and CDR2 SNEGSKA (reference sequence). The CDR3 is 11 amino acids. The CDR3 here is CSAADRGEAFF. The DNA of the CDR3 is TGCAGTGCAGCGGACAGGGGTGAAGCTTTCTTT.

This rearrangement joins TRBV7-9 to TRBJ1-4, with D perhaps matching TRBD1 (5 bases). CDR1 and CDR2 from the germline V gene are SEHNR and FQNEAQ (reference sequence). This CDR3 is built from 15 residues. V was pared by 6 bases and J by 2 bases, with 13 bases between. DNA of the CDR3: TGTGCCAGCAGTCGTTCCGGGACGACTAATGAAAAACTGTTTTTT. Its protein product is CASSRSGTTNEKLFF. Together with reference TRBV7-9 and TRBJ1-4, the CDR3 gives the full variable domain: DTGVSQNPRHKITKRGQNVTFRCDPISEHNRLYWYRQTLGQGPEFLTYFQNEAQLEKSRLLSDRFSAERPKGSFSTLEIQRTEQGDSAMYLCASSRSGTTNEKLFFGSGTQLSVL.

This chain joins TRBV18 and TRBJ1-5; D gene uncertain. CDR3 length equals 15 residues. The germline V gene encodes CDR1 KGHSH and CDR2 LQKENI. Trimming cost V 0 bases and J 5 bases, with 11 bases left between them. CDR3 sequence: CASSPPGEGDQPQHF. CDR3 coding DNA: TGTGCCAGCTCACCACCGGGAGAGGGAGATCAGCCCCAGCATTTT.

V is TRBV2 and J is TRBJ2-3; D is undetermined. This CDR3 region has 14 residues. V was pared by 3 bases and J by 2 bases, with 9 bases between. Looked up from germline, CDR1 is SNHLY and CDR2 is FYNNEI. The chain's CDR3 is CASSEDANTDTQYF. CDR3 nucleotide sequence: TGTGCCAGCAGTGAGGACGCTAACACAGATACGCAGTATTTT. Full variable domain (rest looked up from reference TRBV2 and TRBJ2-3): EPEVTQTPSHQVTQMGQEVILRCVPISNHLYFYWYRQILGQKVEFLVSFYNNEISEKSEIFDDQFSVERPDGSNFTLKIRSTKLEDSAMYFCASSEDANTDTQYFGPGTRLTVL.

This chain uses TRBV11-2 with TRBJ1-2, with TRBD1 identical over 9 bases. The CDR3 runs 13 residues. The V and J ends lost 5 bases and 6 bases, in that order; junction bases with no gene match: 4. Germline V gene lookup returns CDR1 SGHAT and CDR2 FQNNGV. CDR3 amino acids: CASSGTGYNGYTF. The CDR3 nucleotides are TGTGCCAGCAGCGGGACAGGGTACAATGGCTACACCTTC.

This clone was found a few times. This rearrangement joins TRBV2 to TRBJ2-7, with a weak D call TRBD2 (5 bases). The CDR3 loop spans 12 amino acids. Between the trimmed V and J ends, which lost 7 bases and 7 bases, there was a span of 14 bases. Germline assignment: CDR1 SNHLY and CDR2 FYNNEI. The CDR3 here is CASTWETAEQYF. The CDR3 coding sequence is TGTGCCAGCACATGGGAGACGGCGGAGCAGTACTTC. The whole variable domain, filled in from reference TRBV2 and TRBJ2-7, reads EPEVTQTPSHQVTQMGQEVILRCVPISNHLYFYWYRQILGQKVEFLVSFYNNEISEKSEIFDDQFSVERPDGSNFTLKIRSTKLEDSAMYFCASTWETAEQYFGPGTRLTVT.

The J gene is TRBJ2-1, the V gene TRBV5-1; tentatively, D is TRBD1 (5 bases). Trimming removed 2 bases from V and 8 bases from J, with 17 bases in between. Germline values: CDR1 SGHRS, CDR2 YFSETQ. This CDR3 spans 15 amino acids. CDR3 loop: CASSFQASVGDEQFF. CDR3 DNA sequence: TGCGCCAGCAGCTTCCAAGCGTCTGTAGGGGATGAGCAGTTCTTC. Supplemented by reference TRBV5-1 and TRBJ2-1, the full variable domain reads KAGVTQTPRYLIKTRGQQVTLSCSPISGHRSVSWYQQTPGQGLQFLFEYFSETQRNKGNFPGRFSGRQFSNSRSEMNVSTLELGDSALYLCASSFQASVGDEQFFGPGTRLTVL.